This T cell receptor (beta chain) was identified in a study of patients and donors after allogeneic stem cell transplantation. One entry per CDR3 protein, called by TCRdb with MiXCR from the RT-PCR reads. Of about 960,000 distinct CDR3 sequences detected, about a sixth appear once; the ten largest clones hold roughly 6%. This CDR3 region has 16 residues. Trimming took 4 bases from V and 1 from J; bases not matched to a gene: 6. Looked up from germline, CDR1 is MNHEY and CDR2 is SVGAGI. Sequencing input: blood, either unsorted or a sorted T cell fraction (not recorded which). This rearrangement joins TRBV6-5 to TRBJ2-2, with TRBD1 identical over 7 bases. This clonotype originated in a human donor who was either an allogeneic HSCT recipient or a stem cell or donor lymphocyte infusion donor (not recorded which). It is not recorded whose cells these are; they may come from a transplant donor. The CDR3 sequence: CASSFGTALNTGELFF. The CDR3 DNA is TGTGCCAGCAGTTTCGGGACAGCTTTGAACACCGGGGAGCTGTTTTTT.